The next 19 T cell receptor beta chains were all read from a single sample in a study of blood T cell repertoires in COVID-19. The data were produced by immunoSEQ multiplex PCR, yet TCRdb's version contains in-frame clones alone and is incomplete. Among 90,000 to 120,000 clones listed, nearly 90% were seen once. The sample consisted of peripheral blood. These receptors came from a woman aged 55-70 years with acute or convalescent COVID-19.

Points on this clone: This same CDR3 is encoded by further DNA sequences in the sample. The chain joins TRBV9 to TRBJ2-1; 9 bases are shared with TRBD2. J lost 9 bases, V lost 0 bases, and 7 bases had no gene match. This CDR3 comprises 15 residues. The germline V gene has CDR1 SGDLS and CDR2 YYNGEE. CDR3 sequence: CASSVGLAGEGEQFF. The CDR3 region has the DNA TGTGCCAGCAGCGTAGGCTTAGCGGGAGAGGGTGAGCAGTTCTTC.

The chain combines TRBV18 with TRBJ2-1; 7 nucleotides match TRBD2. V was pared by 4 bases and J by 6 bases, with 6 bases of the junction left unmatched. Germline CDR1 KGHSH, CDR2 LQKENI. This CDR3 contains 14 residues. The CDR3: CASSRNGGGNEQFF. CDR3 coding DNA: TGTGCCAGCTCACGTAACGGCGGGGGCAATGAGCAGTTCTTC. The variable domain in full, with the rest retrieved from reference TRBV18 and TRBJ2-1, is NAGVMQNPRHLVRRRGQEARLRCSPMKGHSHVYWYRQLPEEGLKFMVYLQKENIIDESGMPKERFSAEFPKEGPSILRIQQVVRGDSAAYFCASSRNGGGNEQFFGPGTRLTVL.

This clone was picked up a small number of times. V is TRBV6-1 and J is TRBJ1-2; D is unclear. The CDR3 consists of 15 residues. Per germline, CDR1 MNHNS and CDR2 SASEGT. The V end was cut by 0 bases, the J end by 12 bases, with 20 bases between. The CDR3 sequence: CASSEASPSGSGNTF. The CDR3, as DNA: TGTGCCAGCAGTGAAGCCAGCCCGTCGGGGTCAGGCAACACCTTC.

This clone was picked up one time. The gene calls are TRBV3-1 (or the pseudogene TRBV3-2) and TRBJ2-2; TRBD2 agrees at 8 bases. V lost 5 bases, J lost 4 bases, and 9 bases stayed unmatched. This CDR3 contains 16 residues. Looked up from germline, CDR1 is LGHDT and CDR2 is YNNKEL (reference sequence). In DNA form, the CDR3 reads TGTGCCAGCAGCGTTCTTAGCGGGACACCCACCGGGGAGCTGTTTTTT. This encodes CASSVLSGTPTGELFF.

CDR3 sequence (DNA): TGCGCCAGCAGCCGATCTCAACTAGCGGGAGGAGGCGAGCAGTTCTTC. Its protein is CASSRSQLAGGGEQFF. The chain uses TRBV5-1 and TRBJ2-1, with 12 positions matching TRBD2. Germline CDR1 reads SGHRS; CDR2 reads YFSETQ. This CDR3 region has 16 residues. V shed 4 bases and J 10 bases; nucleotides not matched to a gene: 12. Complete variable domain (other parts from reference TRBV5-1 and TRBJ2-1): KAGVTQTPRYLIKTRGQQVTLSCSPISGHRSVSWYQQTPGQGLQFLFEYFSETQRNKGNFPGRFSGRQFSNSRSEMNVSTLELGDSALYLCASSRSQLAGGGEQFFGPGTRLTVL.

This chain uses TRBV7-6 with TRBJ2-5; 10 positions match TRBD2. V trimming: 4 bases; J trimming: 0 bases; junction bases outside the gene matches: 5. The CDR3 runs to 16 residues. Germline V CDR1 and CDR2: SGHVS, FNYEAQ. The CDR3 DNA follows: TGTGCCAGCAGCTCCAGGACTAGCGGTCACCAAGAGACCCAGTACTTC. This encodes CASSSRTSGHQETQYF.

V usage is TRBV24-1 and J usage is TRBJ2-1; D possibly corresponds to TRBD2 (6 bases). V shed 9 bases and J shed 2 bases, with 10 bases lying between them. Germline V CDR1 and CDR2: KGHDR, SFDVKD. The length of the CDR3 is 13 residues. The CDR3 region has the DNA TGTGCCACCCGAGGAGGGGCCTACAATGAGCAGTTCTTC. Residues: CATRGGAYNEQFF.

The rearrangement joins TRBV4-2 to TRBJ2-3; no reliable D call. The germline gives CDR1 LGHNA, CDR2 YNFKEQ. The CDR3 is made up of 12 amino acids. V was pared by 6 bases and J by 4 bases, with 8 bases between. CDR3 in DNA: TGTGCCAGCAGTTTCCCCGCAGATACGCAGTATTTT. This translates into CASSFPADTQYF.

This clone appeared a few times. The chain employs TRBV19 and TRBJ1-5, with D possibly being TRBD1 (5 bases). V was trimmed by 0 bases and J by 7 bases, leaving 10 bases between them. Per the germline V gene, CDR1 is LNHDA and CDR2 is SQIVND (reference sequence). CDR3 length: 14 amino acids. This CDR3 is CASSIEGRVQPQHF. The CDR3 DNA reads TGTGCCAGTAGTATAGAAGGCAGGGTGCAGCCCCAGCATTTT.

The rearrangement joins TRBV27 to TRBJ2-7; 10 positions agree with TRBD1. With V trimmed by 6 bases and J by 1 base, 0 bases remained unmatched. The CDR3 totals 13 residues. Germline lookup yields CDR1 MNHEY and CDR2 SMNVEV (reference sequence). CDR3 sequence reads: CASRGQGSYEQYF. The DNA of the CDR3 is TGTGCCAGCAGGGGACAGGGGTCCTACGAGCAGTACTTC.

The chain couples TRBV5-4 to TRBJ1-5; unclear D gene. Germline loops: CDR1 SGHNT, CDR2 YYREEE (reference sequence). The V end lost 0 bases, the J end lost 6 bases, and 13 bases lay between the germline ends. This CDR3 spans 15 amino acids. CDR3 nucleotides: TGTGCCAGCAGCTTGGATCCGGGAATGGGTCAGCCCCAGCATTTT. It yields the protein CASSLDPGMGQPQHF.

This clone was observed a single time. This chain links TRBV7-9 with TRBJ2-7; the match to TRBD2 covers 10 bases. Germline CDR1 SEHNR, CDR2 FQNEAQ (reference sequence). V lost 4 bases and J lost 1; bases outside the gene matches: 10. This CDR3 comprises 17 residues. DNA for the CDR3: TGTGCCAGCAGCTCACGCTCCGGGACTAGCGATTCCTACGAGCAGTACTTC. Encoded protein: CASSSRSGTSDSYEQYF.

The rearrangement links TRBV19 to TRBJ1-2; the D gene is possibly TRBD1 (6 bases). CDR3 length: 15 residues. Trimming took 5 bases from V and 8 from J, leaving 21 bases between them. Germline V gives CDR1 LNHDA, CDR2 SQIVND (reference sequence). CDR3 residues: CASSLLPGQPFGYTF. The CDR3 DNA reads as TGTGCCAGTAGTCTACTTCCGGGACAACCTTTCGGCTACACCTTC.

The chain recombines TRBV7-6 with TRBJ2-7; 7 positions match TRBD1. The CDR3 extends over 16 amino acids. V gave up 5 bases and J gave up 6 bases; unmatched junction bases: 16. Looked up from germline, CDR1 is SGHVS and CDR2 is FNYEAQ. As DNA, the CDR3 is TGTGCCAGCAGCCGAGGTGCGAGGGGGCGTAGGGGCGAGCAGTACTTC. The encoded protein is CASSRGARGRRGEQYF.

The V and J genes are TRBV13 and TRBJ2-3; 15 bases map to TRBD2. V shed 4 bases, J shed 9 bases, and the junction held 5 bases outside the gene matches. Germline V gene lookup returns CDR1 PRHDT and CDR2 FYEKMQ (reference sequence). The CDR3 loop spans 15 amino acids. The chain's CDR3 is CASSWGTSGGITQYF. DNA for the CDR3: TGTGCCAGCAGCTGGGGGACTAGCGGGGGGATAACGCAGTATTTT.

The chain uses TRBV2 and TRBJ1-1, with D maybe TRBD1 (6 bases). Trimming took 4 bases from V and 4 from J, leaving 16 bases between them. The CDR3 length is 15 residues. The germline V gene encodes CDR1 SNHLY and CDR2 FYNNEI. The DNA of the CDR3 is TGTGCCAGCAGTGGAGGGGGACCGACAGCCACTGAAGCTTTCTTT. It is translated as CASSGGGPTATEAFF.

As DNA, the CDR3 is TGTGCCAGCTCCTCGACCCCGGGACAGGAAGCTTTCTTT. This codes for CASSSTPGQEAFF. The V gene is TRBV12-3 or TRBV12-4, the J gene TRBJ1-1; 7 bases align to TRBD1. This CDR3 contains 13 residues. The junction had 11 bases not matched to a gene; V was cut back by 8 bases and J by 8 bases.

The V gene is TRBV12-3 or TRBV12-4, the J gene TRBJ1-1; the D gene is possibly TRBD1 (5 bases). This CDR3 region has 13 residues. V lost 5 bases to trimming and J lost 3 bases, with 10 bases between them. The DNA of the CDR3 is TGTGCCAGCAGTCCCGGGGGTTACACTGAAGCTTTCTTT. Its translation is CASSPGGYTEAFF.

This clone was counted a few times. The rearrangement links TRBV29-1 to TRBJ1-6; no clear D gene. The CDR3 totals 13 residues. CDR1 SQVTM and CDR2 ANQGSEA come from the germline V gene. Deletions cut 7 bases from V and 10 bases from J, with 17 bases between. DNA of the CDR3: TGCAGCGCCTTCTTCGGCGGAGGATCACCCCTCCACTTT. Translating it yields CSAFFGGGSPLHF.